What follows are 8 T cell receptor beta chains derived from one specimen sequenced in a study of T cell changes during pregnancy in multiple sclerosis (dated 2019 in TCRdb). Library preparation employed the immunoSEQ multiplex PCR assay. Sourced from immuneACCESS, this table was stored by TCRdb with only in-frame sequences that have V and J called. A share of the clones is absent; for the studies checked, an unresolved V gene accounts for under half, and the remainder has no known explanation. The sample has 35,000 to 50,000 clones on record, about 89% of them singletons. The ten largest clones capture approximately 1.1% of the sample. The sample in question was CD4+ T cells from peripheral blood mononuclear cells, obtained after pregnancy. All receptors derive from a female donor with multiple sclerosis, enrolled in a pregnancy study.

Notes on this clone: The junction departs from germline at one end; a sequencing error may be responsible. The chain has TRBV7-7 and TRBJ2-1, with TRBD2 matching 14 bases. Germline assignment: CDR1 SSHAT and CDR2 FNYEAQ (reference sequence). CDR3 size: 15 residues. The CDR3 coding sequence is TGTGCTAGCAGCCCGACTAGCGGGAGGGCCAATGAGCAGTTCTTC. Translated: CASSPTSGRANEQFF. Variable domain in full (rest from reference TRBV7-7 and TRBJ2-1): GAGVSQSPRYKVTKRGQDVTLRCDPISSHATLYWYQQALGQGPEFLTYFNYEAQPDKSGLPSDRFSAERPEGSISTLTIQRTEQRDSAMYRCASSPTSGRANEQFFGPGTRLTVL.

The CDR3 loop reads CASSLVGARDEKLFF. CDR3 DNA: TGCGCCAGCAGCTTGGTAGGGGCTAGGGATGAAAAACTGTTTTTT. The chain combines TRBV5-1 with TRBJ1-4; D perhaps matches TRBD1 (5 bases). Per the germline V gene, CDR1 is SGHRS and CDR2 is YFSETQ. CDR3 length: 15 amino acids. V was cut by 0 bases and J by 6 bases, with 12 bases left in between.

This rearrangement joins TRBV5-8 to TRBJ2-5; 7 positions agree with TRBD1. CDR1 SGHTS and CDR2 YDEGEE come from the germline V gene. The CDR3 has 15 amino acids. With 3 bases clipped from V and 2 bases from J, the junction kept 7 bases outside the gene matches. CDR3 residues: CASSSLRDRQETQYF. DNA of the CDR3: TGTGCCAGCAGCTCATTGAGGGACAGACAAGAGACCCAGTACTTC.

Comments on this clone: The junction differs from germline at one of its ends, possibly a read error. This chain links TRBV5-6 with TRBJ2-7; 10 bases are a match to TRBD2. This CDR3 has 14 residues. Germline CDR1 is SGHDT and CDR2 is YYEEEE. The CDR3 loop is CASSPSGSSHEQYF. CDR3 DNA: TGTGCCAGCAGCCCTAGCGGGAGCTCCCACGAGCAGTACTTC.

The chain couples TRBV5-6 to TRBJ1-2; 9 bases line up with TRBD1. This CDR3 region has 16 residues. Trimming at V came to 2 bases and at J to 8 bases, leaving 13 bases not matched to a gene. The germline V gene encodes CDR1 SGHDT and CDR2 YYEEEE. CDR3 DNA sequence: TGTGCCAGCAGCTTTCGGACAGGGGTGGTTCTGTGGGGCTACACCTTC. It encodes CASSFRTGVVLWGYTF.

The chain is built from TRBV7-2 and TRBJ2-3; D perhaps matches TRBD2 (5 bases). From germline, CDR1 is SGHTA and CDR2 FQGNSA. The CDR3 loop spans 17 amino acids. V was cut by 3 bases and J by 1 base, with 17 bases left in between. CDR3 in amino acids: CASSFLAKATGTDTQYF. The CDR3 coding sequence is TGTGCCAGCAGCTTCTTAGCGAAAGCGACGGGCACAGATACGCAGTATTTT.

V and J are TRBV10-3 and TRBJ1-2; D is unresolved. The CDR3 length is 13 residues. V gave up 6 bases and J gave up 5 bases, with 13 bases separating them. Germline CDR1 reads ENHRY; CDR2 reads SYGVKD. The CDR3 here is CAIRPGVRYGYTF. Written as DNA, the CDR3 is TGTGCCATCAGGCCGGGAGTAAGGTATGGCTACACCTTC.

The V gene is TRBV6-4, the J gene TRBJ2-2; 8 bases are shared with TRBD2. Germline V gene data show CDR1 as MRHNA and CDR2 as SNTAGT. The ends lost 4 bases at V and 6 bases at J; junction bases unmatched: 10. CDR3 length: 16 amino acids. CDR3 in amino acids: CASSVTAGDGPGELFF. The CDR3 DNA reads as TGTGCCAGCAGTGTCACAGCGGGAGATGGCCCCGGGGAGCTGTTTTTT.